These 2 T cell receptor beta chains were sequenced from one sample in a study of T cells in localized non-small cell lung cancer. The protocol was immunoSEQ multiplex PCR, while the TCRdb copy is restricted to in-frame clones and leaves out a portion. Of roughly 15,000 clones in the sample, roughly 85% were seen once. The source was peripheral blood, collected before any cancer treatment. Every receptor here comes from a woman aged 35 to 69 with stage I lung adenocarcinoma.

The gene calls are TRBV6-1 and TRBJ1-5; no clear D. Trimming took 7 bases from V and 4 from J, leaving 17 bases between them. Germline V gives CDR1 MNHNS, CDR2 SASEGT. The CDR3 totals 15 residues. CDR3 region: CASKSVPRGNQPQHF. CDR3 DNA sequence: TGTGCCAGCAAATCGGTCCCACGGGGTAATCAGCCCCAGCATTTT.

This sequence joins TRBV7-2 and TRBJ1-5; 8 positions agree with TRBD1. J was trimmed by 9 bases and V by 5 bases; bases with no gene match: 15. The CDR3 contains 16 residues. Germline-derived CDR1 and CDR2 are SGHTA and FQGNSA. CDR3 DNA sequence: TGTGCCAGCAGCACCCGGACAGGGAATCCTTCTTTGCCCCAGCATTTT. Translating it yields CASSTRTGNPSLPQHF. The complete variable domain, with remaining parts taken from reference TRBV7-2 and TRBJ1-5, reads GAGVSQSPSNKVTEKGKDVELRCDPISGHTALYWYRQSLGQGLEFLIYFQGNSAPDKSGLPSDRFSAERTGGSVSTLTIQRTQQEDSAVYLCASSTRTGNPSLPQHFGDGTRLSIL.